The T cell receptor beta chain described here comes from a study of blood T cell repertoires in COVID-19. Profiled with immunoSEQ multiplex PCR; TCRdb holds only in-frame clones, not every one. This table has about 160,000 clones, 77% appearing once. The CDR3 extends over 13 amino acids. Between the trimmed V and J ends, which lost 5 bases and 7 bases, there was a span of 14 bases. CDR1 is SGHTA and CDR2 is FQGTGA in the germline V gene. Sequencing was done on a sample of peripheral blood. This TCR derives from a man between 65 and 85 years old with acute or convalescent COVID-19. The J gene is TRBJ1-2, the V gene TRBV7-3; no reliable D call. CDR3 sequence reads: CASSNNTSGGYTF. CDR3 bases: TGTGCCAGCAGCAATAACACGAGCGGTGGCTACACCTTC.